These 21 T cell receptor beta chains were sequenced from one sample in a study of T-cell reconstitution after alpha-beta-depleted transplantation in children (dated by TCRdb to 2015 to 2016). Library construction relied on PCR. The data were produced on an Illumina HiSeq 2500. To normalize quantification of the TCRbeta repertoire, the TCR libraries were built with molecular barcoding that relied on unique molecular identifiers. The raw public reads went through TCRdb reprocessing: fastp at Q25, MiXCR clone calling, in-frame beta chains kept. For every CDR3 protein sequence, its rows merge into one entry that carries the most common genes and DNA. This sample has around 530,000 distinct CDR3 sequences in its table, and approximately 32% of those were observed once. The ten most abundant clones make up less than 2.5% of the sample. Source: PBMCs from the stem cell graft donor, taken from the stem cell graft. The source is a human donor who donated a stem cell graft to a child with aplastic anemia.

The CDR3 bases are TGTGCCAGCAGCTCGAGGGGGACAGATCGCTACAATGAGCAGTTCTTC. Amino acids: CASSSRGTDRYNEQFF. The chain has TRBV7-2 and TRBJ2-1; 7 bases agree with TRBD1. The CDR3 runs 16 residues. J gave up 3 bases and V 4 bases, and 9 bases lay outside the gene matches. In germline, CDR1 is SGHTA, CDR2 FQGNSA.

The J gene is TRBJ2-1, the V gene TRBV5-1; TRBD2 aligns across 7 bases. The germline V gene has CDR1 SGHRS and CDR2 YFSETQ. The CDR3 spans 16 residues. V was clipped by 0 bases and J by 0 bases; unmatched bases: 3. The CDR3 sequence: CASSLASGISYNEQFF. The CDR3 nucleotides read TGCGCCAGCAGCTTGGCAAGCGGGATCTCCTACAATGAGCAGTTCTTC.

The sample holds a few counts of this clonotype. This chain uses TRBV7-6 with TRBJ2-2; D unresolved. The CDR3 is 11 residues long. V was clipped by 1 base and J by 7 bases, with 1 base between them. Germline loops: CDR1 SGHVS, CDR2 FNYEAQ. The CDR3 DNA sequence: TGTGCCAGCAGCTTAGACGGGGAGCTGTTTTTT. This codes for CASSLDGELFF.

The CDR3 sequence is CASSISGTATYEQYF. DNA for the CDR3: TGTGCCAGCTCAATATCCGGGACTGCCACCTACGAGCAGTACTTC. The V gene is TRBV18, the J gene TRBJ2-7; a possible D gene is TRBD2 (6 bases). Germline V gene data show CDR1 as KGHSH and CDR2 as LQKENI. This CDR3 region has 15 residues. Trimming cost V 5 bases and J 2 bases, with 16 bases left between them.

Ten or more counts support this clonotype. J is TRBJ2-1 and V is TRBV20-1, with TRBD1 identical over 8 bases. This CDR3 region has 14 residues. Germline V gene sequence: CDR1 DFQATT, CDR2 SNEGSKA (reference sequence). V lost 5 bases to trimming and J lost 3 bases; unmatched junction nucleotides: 6. CDR3 protein: CSAARTGSYNEQFF. DNA of the CDR3: TGCAGTGCTGCACGGACAGGGAGCTACAATGAGCAGTTCTTC.

The chain couples TRBV20-1 to TRBJ1-1; no clear D. Looked up from germline, CDR1 is DFQATT and CDR2 is SNEGSKA (reference sequence). The CDR3 sequence is 12 residues long. V lost 6 bases and J 3 bases, leaving 11 bases between the germline ends. This chain's CDR3 is CSASAAHTEAFF. CDR3 bases: TGCAGTGCCTCGGCGGCCCACACTGAAGCTTTCTTT.

The rearrangement links TRBV30 to TRBJ1-1; D is ambiguous. Looked up from germline, CDR1 is GTSNPN and CDR2 is SVGIG (reference sequence). CDR3 length: 12 amino acids. V shed 4 bases and J shed 1 base, with 7 bases lying between them. CDR3 region: CAWIWWNTEAFF. The CDR3 bases are TGTGCCTGGATTTGGTGGAACACTGAAGCTTTCTTT.

The rearrangement uses TRBV3-1 and TRBJ2-2; D unresolved. V was clipped by 4 bases and J by 7 bases, with 13 bases between them. The CDR3 is made up of 14 amino acids. The V gene's germline CDR1 is LGHDT and CDR2 YNNKEL (reference sequence). Written as DNA, the CDR3 is TGTGCCAGCAGCCCGGGCCTAGTAGACGGGGAGCTGTTTTTT. Its translation: CASSPGLVDGELFF.

The V call is TRBV7-2, the J call TRBJ2-2; TRBD2 agrees at 11 bases. Unmatched junction bases numbered 6, after V lost 5 bases and J lost 4 bases. CDR1 is SGHTA and CDR2 is FQGNSA in the germline V gene. CDR3 length: 16 amino acids. The CDR3 reads CASSEYTSGSTGELFF. CDR3 DNA sequence: TGTGCCAGCAGCGAATACACTAGCGGGAGCACCGGGGAGCTGTTTTTT.

The chain carries TRBV27 and TRBJ1-1; D may be TRBD1 (6 bases). Per the germline V gene, CDR1 is MNHEY and CDR2 is SMNVEV (reference sequence). V dropped 0 bases and J dropped 0 bases, with 8 bases sitting between them. CDR3 length: 15 residues. The CDR3 DNA reads as TGTGCCAGCAGTTTATCGACAGGATTGAACACTGAAGCTTTCTTT. Translating gives CASSLSTGLNTEAFF.

The chain combines TRBV20-1 with TRBJ2-5, with D perhaps matching TRBD1 (5 bases). V lost 0 bases and J lost 5, with 16 bases in between. Germline assignment: CDR1 DFQATT and CDR2 SNEGSKA (reference sequence). The CDR3 has 15 residues. The CDR3 DNA follows: TGCAGTGCTAGAGACTTCGCGGACAAAAGGGAGACCCAGTACTTC. It specifies CSARDFADKRETQYF.

This chain connects TRBV12-3 or TRBV12-4 to TRBJ1-5; D is ambiguous. The CDR3 runs to 12 residues. Trimming left V 4 bases short and J 6 bases short, with 7 bases between. The CDR3 DNA sequence: TGTGCCAGCAGTTCCGGCTTTCAGCCCCAGCATTTT. Translating it yields CASSSGFQPQHF.

The chain carries TRBV7-2 and TRBJ2-7; no clear D gene. Germline V gene data show CDR1 as SGHTA and CDR2 as FQGNSA. The CDR3 is 12 amino acids. The ends were cut back, 5 bases at V and 2 bases at J, with 7 bases in the middle. The CDR3 DNA reads as TGTGCCAGCAGCCTATATACCTACGAGCAGTACTTC. Its protein is CASSLYTYEQYF.

This chain links TRBV14 with TRBJ2-4; no clear D. The germline gives CDR1 SGHDN, CDR2 FVKESK. The V and J ends lost 3 bases and 1 base respectively, with 19 bases between them. The CDR3 is 18 residues long. In nucleotides, the CDR3 is TGTGCCAGCAGCCACTCTGACCTTCTCTCCGTGGCCAAAAACATTCAGTACTTC. Translation: CASSHSDLLSVAKNIQYF.

The chain combines TRBV11-2 with TRBJ2-3; 10 bases align to TRBD2. The CDR3 is 15 amino acids. CDR1 and CDR2 (germline): SGHAT, FQNNGV. V lost 3 bases, J lost 2 bases, and 2 bases stayed unmatched. The CDR3 DNA is TGTGCCAGCAGCTTCAGCGGGAGGGACACAGATACGCAGTATTTT. Protein: CASSFSGRDTDTQYF.

The chain is built from TRBV7-2 and TRBJ2-6; perhaps TRBD1 as D (7 bases). Trimming removed 5 bases from V and 5 bases from J, with 13 bases in between. This CDR3 is 15 amino acids long. The germline V gene has CDR1 SGHTA and CDR2 FQGNSA. In nucleotides, the CDR3 is TGTGCCAGCAGCCCAGGGGGGCCCAGGGCCAACGTCCTGACTTTC. It specifies CASSPGGPRANVLTF.

The gene calls are TRBV12-3 or TRBV12-4 and TRBJ1-1; D is uncertain. V lost 5 bases to trimming and J lost 6 bases, with 19 bases between them. The length of the CDR3 is 15 residues. The CDR3 DNA reads TGTGCCAGCAGTCCCCAGGCGGCGGGGATTTCTGAAGCTTTCTTT. Amino acid sequence: CASSPQAAGISEAFF.

V gene TRBV7-9 combines with J gene TRBJ2-3, with a weak D call TRBD2 (5 bases). V was clipped by 3 bases and J by 2 bases, with 9 bases between them. The CDR3 contains 14 residues. Germline values: CDR1 SEHNR, CDR2 FQNEAQ (reference sequence). DNA for the CDR3: TGTGCCAGCAGCTTGGAGCGGCCCACAGATACGCAGTATTTT. This codes for CASSLERPTDTQYF.

This clonotype was observed a single time. The gene calls are TRBV9 and TRBJ2-5, with D hard to call. V lost 3 bases to trimming and J lost 6 bases, with 9 bases between them. The CDR3 has 12 residues. The germline V gene has CDR1 SGDLS and CDR2 YYNGEE. The CDR3 sequence is CASSGLEKTQYF. The CDR3 coding sequence is TGTGCCAGCAGCGGGCTAGAGAAGACCCAGTACTTC.

The gene calls are TRBV7-2 and TRBJ2-1; 11 bases align to TRBD2. V was pared by 1 base and J by 8 bases, with 16 bases of the junction left unmatched. This CDR3 has 19 residues. The germline gives CDR1 SGHTA, CDR2 FQGNSA. The CDR3 reads CASSLGWRTSGSSSDEQFF. The CDR3 DNA sequence: TGTGCCAGCAGCTTAGGCTGGCGGACTAGCGGGTCTTCTAGCGATGAGCAGTTCTTC.

The sample holds a few counts of this clonotype. The CDR3 sequence: CASSPGGTPGYNEQFF. DNA of the CDR3: TGTGCCAGCAGCCCCGGAGGGACTCCCGGTTACAATGAGCAGTTCTTC. The chain links TRBV7-7 to TRBJ2-1; D might be TRBD2 (6 bases). CDR3 length equals 16 residues. Looked up from germline, CDR1 is SSHAT and CDR2 is FNYEAQ (reference sequence). Trimming pared 5 bases from V and 4 bases from J, leaving 18 bases between.